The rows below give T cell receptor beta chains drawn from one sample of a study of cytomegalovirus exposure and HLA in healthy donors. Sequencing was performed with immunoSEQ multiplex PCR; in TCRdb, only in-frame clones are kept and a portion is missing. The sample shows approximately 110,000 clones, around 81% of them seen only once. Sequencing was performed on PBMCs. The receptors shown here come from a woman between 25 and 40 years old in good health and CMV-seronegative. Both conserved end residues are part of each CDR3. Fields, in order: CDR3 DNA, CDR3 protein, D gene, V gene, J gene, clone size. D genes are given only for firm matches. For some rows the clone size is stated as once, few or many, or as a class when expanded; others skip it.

TGTGCCAGCAGGAAACAAGGGGGAATCACTGAAGCTTTCTTT	CASRKQGGITEAFF	.	TRBV25-1	TRBJ1-1	once
TGTGCCAGCAGCTTAGTTCGGGGGATGCGGAGCTCCTACGAGCAGTACTTC	CASSLVRGMRSSYEQYF	.	TRBV11-2	TRBJ2-7	.
TGTGCCAGCAGTTATAACCCAGGGCGGGAGACCCAGTACTTC	CASSYNPGRETQYF	.	TRBV6-5	TRBJ2-5	.
TGTGCCAGCAGTTTATTGGAGGGGAGGGCAGGCGAAAAACTGTTTTTT	CASSLLEGRAGEKLFF	.	TRBV7-2	TRBJ1-4	.
TGTGCCAGCAGGCCGGGACTAGCGGGAGTTTCCTCCTACGAGCAGTACTTC	CASRPGLAGVSSYEQYF	TRBD2	TRBV27	TRBJ2-7	few
TGTGCCAGCAGGGCGGACGGGGGAAATCAGCCCCAGCATTTT	CASRADGGNQPQHF	.	TRBV6-1	TRBJ1-5	.
TGTGCCAGCAGTCCGGGAGGCTATCAAGAGACCCAGTACTTC	CASSPGGYQETQYF	TRBD2	TRBV27	TRBJ2-5	.
TGCGCCAGCAGCCGGGACAGGGTCGCTGAAGCTTTCTTT	CASSRDRVAEAFF	TRBD1	TRBV5-1	TRBJ1-1	.
TGTGCCAGTAGTATCCCTCAGATGAATCAGCCCCAGCATTTT	CASSIPQMNQPQHF	.	TRBV19	TRBJ1-5	.
TGTGCCACCATTAGGGGCGGGGGCGGTAACACTGAAGCTTTCTTT	CATIRGGGGNTEAFF	.	TRBV28	TRBJ1-1	few
TGTGCCAGCAGCGGACGGACTAGCGGGAGGGCAGAAAATGAGCAGTTCTTC	CASSGRTSGRAENEQFF	TRBD2	TRBV5-6	TRBJ2-1	few
TGTGCCGTACAGGGTATGGGCAATGAGCAGTTCTTC	CAVQGMGNEQFF	.	TRBV28	TRBJ2-1	few
TGTGCCAGCAGTGGCCCGGGAAGGGGGCCCAACGAGCAGTACTTC	CASSGPGRGPNEQYF	TRBD1	TRBV5-4	TRBJ2-7	once
TGCGCCAGCAGCCAAGACCCAGGTTCCTACAATGAGCAGTTCTTC	CASSQDPGSYNEQFF	.	TRBV4-3	TRBJ2-1	once
TGTGCCAGCAGCTTGCAAACCGGGAGTAGGGATACGCAGTATTTT	CASSLQTGSRDTQYF	.	TRBV5-4	TRBJ2-3	.
TGTGCCAGCAGTCCTAGACTAGCGGCGGGGGAGACCCAGTACTTC	CASSPRLAAGETQYF	TRBD2	TRBV5-6	TRBJ2-5	.
TGTGCCAGCAGTTTCCACAGGGGCGAGCAGTACTTC	CASSFHRGEQYF	TRBD1	TRBV27	TRBJ2-7	few
TGTGCCAGCAGCGGCGGCAGCACAGATACGCAGTATTTT	CASSGGSTDTQYF	.	TRBV9	TRBJ2-3	.
TGTGCCAGCAGCCAAGGTCGGCTAGCGGGAGGGCCAGATACGCAGTATTTT	CASSQGRLAGGPDTQYF	TRBD2	TRBV14	TRBJ2-3	.
TGTGCCAGCAGCTTAGGGGGAGGGTTCACAGATACGCAGTATTTT	CASSLGGGFTDTQYF	TRBD2	TRBV11-2	TRBJ2-3	few
TGCGCCAGCAGCTTGGAGGGACAGGGGAACTTATACGAGCAGTACTTC	CASSLEGQGNLYEQYF	TRBD1	TRBV5-1	TRBJ2-7	.
TGTGCCAGCAGTTTACAGGGAAGCACAGATACGCAGTATTTT	CASSLQGSTDTQYF	.	TRBV27	TRBJ2-3	.
TGCAGCGTCCCCACGGTCGAAACAGGGATGAACACTGAAGCTTTCTTT	CSVPTVETGMNTEAFF	.	TRBV29-1	TRBJ1-1	.
TGCGCCAGCAGCCAACCTGGACAGTATAAGGACGCGAACACTGAAGCTTTCTTT	CASSQPGQYKDANTEAFF	.	TRBV4-1	TRBJ1-1	.
TGTGCCAGTAGTAAGATACGGGAGGGCGTGAAGACCCAGTACTTC	CASSKIREGVKTQYF	TRBD2	TRBV19	TRBJ2-5	.
TGTGCCAGCAGCCGGGAGCCAGGATCTGGAAACACCATATATTTT	CASSREPGSGNTIYF	.	TRBV4-2	TRBJ1-3	once
TGCGCCAGCAGCGGAACTAGCGGGAGCTCCTACAATGAGCAGTTCTTC	CASSGTSGSSYNEQFF	TRBD2	TRBV5-1	TRBJ2-1	.
TGTGCCAGCAGTGATTTGGCAGCCTACGAGCAGTACTTC	CASSDLAAYEQYF	.	TRBV6-5	TRBJ2-7	.
TGTGCCAGCACTCTCCGGGAGGGGAACACTGAAGCTTTCTTT	CASTLREGNTEAFF	.	TRBV2	TRBJ1-1	.